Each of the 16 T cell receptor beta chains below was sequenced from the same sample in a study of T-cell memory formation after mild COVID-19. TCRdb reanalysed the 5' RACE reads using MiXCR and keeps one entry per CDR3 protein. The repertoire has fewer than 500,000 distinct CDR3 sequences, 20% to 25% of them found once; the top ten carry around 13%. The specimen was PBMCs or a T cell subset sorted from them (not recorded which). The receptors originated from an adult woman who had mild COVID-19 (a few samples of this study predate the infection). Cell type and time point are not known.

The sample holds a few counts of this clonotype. Here the CDR3 reads CASTQRNTGELFF. DNA for the CDR3: TGTGCCAGCACCCAACGGAACACCGGGGAGCTGTTTTTT. This chain links TRBV7-2 with TRBJ2-2; D gene unclear. V gave up 7 bases and J gave up 1 base, with 7 bases separating them. In germline, CDR1 is SGHTA, CDR2 FQGNSA. This CDR3 region has 13 residues.

The CDR3 protein is CASSPFIAAEITGELFF. Here the CDR3 DNA reads TGCGCCAGCAGCCCCTTTATAGCCGCGGAGATCACCGGGGAGCTGTTTTTT. V gene TRBV5-1 combines with J gene TRBJ2-2; D unresolved. The germline V gene has CDR1 SGHRS and CDR2 YFSETQ. The CDR3 has 17 amino acids. The V end was cut by 4 bases, the J end by 4 bases, with 20 bases between.

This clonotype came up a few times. The CDR3 nucleotides read TGTGCCAGCAGTGTCAGTAGGACTAGCGGGGTGAATGAGCAGTTCTTC. Residues: CASSVSRTSGVNEQFF. V usage is TRBV6-5 and J usage is TRBJ2-1; the match to TRBD2 covers 12 bases. J lost 7 bases, V lost 5 bases, and 9 bases had no gene match. This CDR3 is 16 amino acids long. CDR1 MNHEY and CDR2 SVGAGI come from the germline V gene.

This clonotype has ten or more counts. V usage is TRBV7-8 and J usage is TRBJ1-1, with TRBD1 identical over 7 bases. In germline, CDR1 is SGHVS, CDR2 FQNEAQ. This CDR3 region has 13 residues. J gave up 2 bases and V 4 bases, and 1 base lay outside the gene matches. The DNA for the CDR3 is TGTGCCAGCAGCTGGGACAGAAACACTGAAGCTTTCTTT. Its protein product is CASSWDRNTEAFF.

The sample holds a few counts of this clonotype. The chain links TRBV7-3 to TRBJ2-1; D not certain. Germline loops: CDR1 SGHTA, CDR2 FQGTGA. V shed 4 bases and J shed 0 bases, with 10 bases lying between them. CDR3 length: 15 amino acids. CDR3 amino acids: CASSSDGSSYNEQFF. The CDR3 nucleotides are TGTGCCAGCAGCTCGGACGGATCCTCCTACAATGAGCAGTTCTTC.

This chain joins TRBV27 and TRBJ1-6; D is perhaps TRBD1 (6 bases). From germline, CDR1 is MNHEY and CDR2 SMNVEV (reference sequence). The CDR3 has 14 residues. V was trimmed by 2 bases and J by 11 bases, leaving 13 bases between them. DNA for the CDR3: TGTGCCAGCAGTTTAAACAGGGAGAGGCCACCCCTCCACTTT. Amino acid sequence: CASSLNRERPPLHF.

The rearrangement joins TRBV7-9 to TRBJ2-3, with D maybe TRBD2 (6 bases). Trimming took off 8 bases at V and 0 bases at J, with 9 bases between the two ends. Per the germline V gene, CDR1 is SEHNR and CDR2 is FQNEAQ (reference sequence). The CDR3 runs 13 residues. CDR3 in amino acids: CASARGSTDTQYF. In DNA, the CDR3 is TGTGCCAGCGCTCGGGGGAGCACAGATACGCAGTATTTT.

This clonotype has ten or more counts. In DNA, the CDR3 is TGTGCCAGCAGTTTATCTCAGGGGTACGAGCAGTACTTC. This encodes CASSLSQGYEQYF. The chain carries TRBV12-3 or TRBV12-4 and TRBJ2-7; weak D call: TRBD1 (6 bases). V lost 2 bases to trimming and J lost 4 bases, with 9 bases between them. This CDR3 has 13 amino acids.

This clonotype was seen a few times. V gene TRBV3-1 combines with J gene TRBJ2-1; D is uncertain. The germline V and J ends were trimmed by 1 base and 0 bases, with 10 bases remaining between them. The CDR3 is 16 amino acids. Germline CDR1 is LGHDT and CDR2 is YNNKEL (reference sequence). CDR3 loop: CASSQVSLSSYNEQFF. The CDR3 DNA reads TGTGCCAGCAGCCAAGTCTCACTGAGCTCCTACAATGAGCAGTTCTTC.

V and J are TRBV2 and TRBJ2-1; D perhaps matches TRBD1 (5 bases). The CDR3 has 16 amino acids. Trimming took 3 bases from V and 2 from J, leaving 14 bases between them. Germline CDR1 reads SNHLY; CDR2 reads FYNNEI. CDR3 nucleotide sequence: TGTGCCAGCAGTGAGGTCGACAGTACCACCTACAATGAGCAGTTCTTC. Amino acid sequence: CASSEVDSTTYNEQFF. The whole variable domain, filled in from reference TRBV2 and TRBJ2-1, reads EPEVTQTPSHQVTQMGQEVILRCVPISNHLYFYWYRQILGQKVEFLVSFYNNEISEKSEIFDDQFSVERPDGSNFTLKIRSTKLEDSAMYFCASSEVDSTTYNEQFFGPGTRLTVL.

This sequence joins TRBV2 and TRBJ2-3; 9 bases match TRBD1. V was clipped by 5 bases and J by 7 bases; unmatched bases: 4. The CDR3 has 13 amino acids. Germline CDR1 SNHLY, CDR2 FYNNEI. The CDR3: CASSRQGGNTQYF. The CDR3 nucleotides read TGTGCCAGCAGTAGACAGGGGGGAAATACGCAGTATTTT.

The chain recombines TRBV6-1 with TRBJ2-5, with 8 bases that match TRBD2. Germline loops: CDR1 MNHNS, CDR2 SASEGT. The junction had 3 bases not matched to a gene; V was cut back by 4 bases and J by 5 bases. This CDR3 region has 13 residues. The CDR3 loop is CASSGGLEETQYF. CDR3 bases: TGTGCCAGCAGTGGGGGACTAGAGGAGACCCAGTACTTC.

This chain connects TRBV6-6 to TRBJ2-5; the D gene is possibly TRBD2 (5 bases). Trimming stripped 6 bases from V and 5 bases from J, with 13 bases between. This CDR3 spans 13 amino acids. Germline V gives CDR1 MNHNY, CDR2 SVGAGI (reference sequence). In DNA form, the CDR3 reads TGTGCCAGCAGATGGTCGGAGGAGGAGACCCAGTACTTC. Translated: CASRWSEEETQYF.

This CDR3 is CASSSYSGPEQYF. The CDR3 coding sequence is TGTGCCAGCAGCTCCTATAGCGGTCCTGAGCAGTACTTC. V is TRBV7-2 and J is TRBJ2-7, with D possibly TRBD2 on 6 matching bases. Trimming removed 4 bases at V and 7 bases at J, with 14 bases between. The CDR3 runs to 13 residues. Germline values: CDR1 SGHTA, CDR2 FQGNSA.

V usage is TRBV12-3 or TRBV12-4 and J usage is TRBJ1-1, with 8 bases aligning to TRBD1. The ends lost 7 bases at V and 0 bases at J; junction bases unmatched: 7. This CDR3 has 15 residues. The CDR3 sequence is CASTPSGQVNTEAFF. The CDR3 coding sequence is TGTGCCAGCACCCCATCGGGACAGGTGAACACTGAAGCTTTCTTT.

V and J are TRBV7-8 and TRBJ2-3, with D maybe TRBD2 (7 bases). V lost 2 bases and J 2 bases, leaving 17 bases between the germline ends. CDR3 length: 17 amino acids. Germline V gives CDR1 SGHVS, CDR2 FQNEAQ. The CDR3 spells CASSLPERGGDTDTQYF. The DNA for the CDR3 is TGTGCCAGCAGCTTACCAGAAAGGGGGGGAGACACAGATACGCAGTATTTT.